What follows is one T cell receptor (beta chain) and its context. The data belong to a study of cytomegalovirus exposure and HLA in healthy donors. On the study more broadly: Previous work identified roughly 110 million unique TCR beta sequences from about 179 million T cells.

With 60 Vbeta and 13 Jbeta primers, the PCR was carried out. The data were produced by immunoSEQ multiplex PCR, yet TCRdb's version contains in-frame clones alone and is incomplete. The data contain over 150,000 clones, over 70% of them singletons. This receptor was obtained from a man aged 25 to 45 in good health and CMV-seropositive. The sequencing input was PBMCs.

The chain's CDR3 is CASSLASGEGYEQYF. In nucleotides, the CDR3 is TGTGCCAGCAGCTTAGCGAGCGGGGAGGGCTACGAGCAGTACTTC. The J gene is TRBJ2-7, the V gene TRBV7-6; 7 bases match TRBD2. Germline-derived CDR1 and CDR2 are SGHVS and FNYEAQ. V shed 0 bases and J 3 bases; nucleotides not matched to a gene: 5. The CDR3 is made up of 15 amino acids.